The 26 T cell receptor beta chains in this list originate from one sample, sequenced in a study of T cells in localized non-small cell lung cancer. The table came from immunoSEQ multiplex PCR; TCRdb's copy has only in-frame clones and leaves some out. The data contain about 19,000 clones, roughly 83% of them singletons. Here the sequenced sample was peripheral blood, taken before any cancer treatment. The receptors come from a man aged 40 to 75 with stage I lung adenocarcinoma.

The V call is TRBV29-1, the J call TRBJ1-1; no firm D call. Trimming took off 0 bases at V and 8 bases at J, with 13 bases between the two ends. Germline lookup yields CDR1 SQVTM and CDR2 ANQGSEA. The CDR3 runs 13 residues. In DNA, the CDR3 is TGCAGCGTTGAAGATTGGAAACAAGGAGAAGCTTTCTTT. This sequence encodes CSVEDWKQGEAFF.

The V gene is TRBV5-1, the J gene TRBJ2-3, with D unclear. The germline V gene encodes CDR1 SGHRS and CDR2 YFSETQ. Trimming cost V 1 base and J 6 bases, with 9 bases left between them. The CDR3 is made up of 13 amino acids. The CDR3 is CASSLRAGDTQYF. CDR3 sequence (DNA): TGCGCCAGCAGCTTGAGGGCAGGCGATACGCAGTATTTT.

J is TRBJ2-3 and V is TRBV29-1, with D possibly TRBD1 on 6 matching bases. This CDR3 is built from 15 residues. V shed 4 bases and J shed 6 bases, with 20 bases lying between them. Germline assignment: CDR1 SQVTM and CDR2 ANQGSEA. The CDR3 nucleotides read TGCAGCGTTGTCGCGGTCTCAGGGGAGAGGGATACGCAGTATTTT. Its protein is CSVVAVSGERDTQYF.

This chain's CDR3 is CASSPDHSLSYNEQFF. In DNA, the CDR3 is TGTGCCAGTAGCCCAGACCACAGCCTCTCCTACAATGAGCAGTTCTTC. This chain joins TRBV19 and TRBJ2-1; unclear D gene. CDR1 LNHDA and CDR2 SQIVND come from the germline V gene (reference sequence). This CDR3 spans 16 amino acids. Trimming left V 6 bases short and J 0 bases short, with 15 bases between.

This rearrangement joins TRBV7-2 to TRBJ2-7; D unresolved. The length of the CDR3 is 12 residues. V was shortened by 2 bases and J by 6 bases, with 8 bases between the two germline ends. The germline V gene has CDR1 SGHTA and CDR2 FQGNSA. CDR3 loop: CASSLRAGEQYF. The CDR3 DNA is TGTGCCAGCAGCTTAAGGGCAGGCGAGCAGTACTTC.

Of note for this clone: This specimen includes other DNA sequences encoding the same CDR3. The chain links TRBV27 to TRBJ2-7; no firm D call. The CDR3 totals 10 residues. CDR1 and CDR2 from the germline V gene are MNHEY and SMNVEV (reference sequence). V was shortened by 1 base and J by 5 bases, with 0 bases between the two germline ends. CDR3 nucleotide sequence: TGTGCCAGCAGTTTATACGAGCAGTACTTC. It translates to CASSLYEQYF.

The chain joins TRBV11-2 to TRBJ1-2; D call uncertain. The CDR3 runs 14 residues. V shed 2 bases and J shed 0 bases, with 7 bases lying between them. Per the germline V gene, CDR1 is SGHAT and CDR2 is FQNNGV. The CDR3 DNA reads TGTGCCAGCAGCTTAACAGATTCTAACTATGGCTACACCTTC. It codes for CASSLTDSNYGYTF.

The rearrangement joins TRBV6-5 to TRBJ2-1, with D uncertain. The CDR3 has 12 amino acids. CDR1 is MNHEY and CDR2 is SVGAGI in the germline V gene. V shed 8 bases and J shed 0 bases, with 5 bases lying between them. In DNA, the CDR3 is TGTGCCAGCGGGCTCTCCTACAATGAGCAGTTCTTC. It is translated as CASGLSYNEQFF.

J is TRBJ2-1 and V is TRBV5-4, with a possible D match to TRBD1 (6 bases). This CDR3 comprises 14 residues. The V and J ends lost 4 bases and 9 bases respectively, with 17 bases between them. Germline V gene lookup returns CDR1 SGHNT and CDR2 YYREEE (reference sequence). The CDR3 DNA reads TGTGCCAGCAGCCAGAGGGAAAGGGGGTTTGAGCAGTTCTTC. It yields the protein CASSQRERGFEQFF.

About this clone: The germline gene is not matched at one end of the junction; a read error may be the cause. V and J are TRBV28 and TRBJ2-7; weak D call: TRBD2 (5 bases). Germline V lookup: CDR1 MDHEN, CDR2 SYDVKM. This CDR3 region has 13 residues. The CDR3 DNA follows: TGTGCCAGCAATTTAGGCTGGCGGGACGAGCAGTACTTC. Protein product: CASNLGWRDEQYF.

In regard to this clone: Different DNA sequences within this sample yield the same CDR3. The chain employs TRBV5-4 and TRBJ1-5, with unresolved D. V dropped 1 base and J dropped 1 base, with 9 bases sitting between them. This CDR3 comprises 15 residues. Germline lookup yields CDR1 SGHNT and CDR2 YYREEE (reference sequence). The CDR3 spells CASSLYGSSNQPQHF. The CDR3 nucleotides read TGTGCCAGCAGCTTGTACGGGTCCAGCAATCAGCCCCAGCATTTT.

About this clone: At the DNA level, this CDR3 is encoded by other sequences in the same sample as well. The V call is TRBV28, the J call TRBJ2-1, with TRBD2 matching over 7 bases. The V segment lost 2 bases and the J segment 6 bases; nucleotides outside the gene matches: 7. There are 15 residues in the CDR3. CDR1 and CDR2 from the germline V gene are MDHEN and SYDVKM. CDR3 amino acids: CASSLRLAGPNEQFF. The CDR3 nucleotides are TGTGCCAGCAGTTTAAGGTTAGCGGGCCCCAATGAGCAGTTCTTC.

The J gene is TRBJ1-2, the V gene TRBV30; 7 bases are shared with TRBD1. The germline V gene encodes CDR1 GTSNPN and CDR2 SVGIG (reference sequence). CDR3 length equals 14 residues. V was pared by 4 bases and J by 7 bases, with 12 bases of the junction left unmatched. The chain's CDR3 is CAWTWTGQTVGYTF. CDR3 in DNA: TGTGCCTGGACTTGGACAGGCCAAACGGTTGGCTACACCTTC. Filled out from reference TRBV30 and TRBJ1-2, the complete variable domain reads SQTIHQWPATLVQPVGSPLSLECTVEGTSNPNLYWYRQAAGRGLQLLFYSVGIGQISSEVPQNLSASRPQDRQFILSSKKLLLSDSGFYLCAWTWTGQTVGYTFGSGTRLTVV.

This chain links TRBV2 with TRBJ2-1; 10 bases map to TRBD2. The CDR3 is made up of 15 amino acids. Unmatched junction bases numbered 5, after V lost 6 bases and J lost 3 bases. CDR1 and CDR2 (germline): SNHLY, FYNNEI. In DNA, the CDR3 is TGTGCCAGCAGCGCTAGCGGGGGATACTACAATGAGCAGTTCTTC. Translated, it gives CASSASGGYYNEQFF.

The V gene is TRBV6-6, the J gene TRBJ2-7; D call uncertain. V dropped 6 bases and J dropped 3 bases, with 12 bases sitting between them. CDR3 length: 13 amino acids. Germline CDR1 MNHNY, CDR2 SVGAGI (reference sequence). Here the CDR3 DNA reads TGTGCCAGCAGCCCCTCACTCGTCTACGAGCAGTACTTC. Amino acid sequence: CASSPSLVYEQYF.

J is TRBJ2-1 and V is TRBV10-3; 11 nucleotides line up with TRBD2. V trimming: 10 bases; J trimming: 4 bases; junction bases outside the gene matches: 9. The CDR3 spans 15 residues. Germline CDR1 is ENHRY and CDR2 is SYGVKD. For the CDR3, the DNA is TGTGCCACCTCCCGGGGGACTAGCGGTTACAATGAGCAGTTCTTC. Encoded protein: CATSRGTSGYNEQFF.

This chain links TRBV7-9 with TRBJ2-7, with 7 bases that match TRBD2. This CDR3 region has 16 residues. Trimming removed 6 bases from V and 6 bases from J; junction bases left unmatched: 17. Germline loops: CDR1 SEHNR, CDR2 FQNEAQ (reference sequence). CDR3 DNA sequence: TGTGCCAGCAGTCCTCGGGGGGACGCACTCCGCCCCGAGCAGTACTTC. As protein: CASSPRGDALRPEQYF.

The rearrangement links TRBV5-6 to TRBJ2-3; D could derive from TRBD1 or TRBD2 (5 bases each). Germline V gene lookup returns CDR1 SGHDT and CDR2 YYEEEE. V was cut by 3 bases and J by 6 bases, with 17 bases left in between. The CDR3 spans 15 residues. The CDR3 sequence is CASSWGTGPADTQYF. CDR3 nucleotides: TGTGCCAGCAGCTGGGGGACCGGGCCCGCGGATACGCAGTATTTT.

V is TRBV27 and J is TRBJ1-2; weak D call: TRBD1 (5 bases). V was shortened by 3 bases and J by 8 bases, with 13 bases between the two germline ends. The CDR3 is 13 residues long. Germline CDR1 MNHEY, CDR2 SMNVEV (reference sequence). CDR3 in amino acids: CASSLGRGGGYTF. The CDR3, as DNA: TGTGCCAGCAGTTTGGGACGGGGCGGCGGCTACACCTTC.

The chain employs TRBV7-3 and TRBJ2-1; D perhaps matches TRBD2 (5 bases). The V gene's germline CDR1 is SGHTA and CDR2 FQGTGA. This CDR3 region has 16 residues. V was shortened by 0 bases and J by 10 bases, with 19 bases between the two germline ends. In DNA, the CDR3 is TGTGCCAGCAGCTTAACATCCCAGCGGAAGCCTTTGGAGCAGTTCTTC. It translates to CASSLTSQRKPLEQFF.

The CDR3 here is CASSLVRSSYEQYF. The CDR3, as DNA: TGTGCCAGCAGCTTAGTTCGGAGCTCCTACGAGCAGTACTTC. This chain connects TRBV11-1 to TRBJ2-7; D remains unclear. The germline gives CDR1 SGHAT, CDR2 FQDESV (reference sequence). The V gene lost 1 base and the J gene lost 0 bases, with 7 bases spanning the gap. The CDR3 sequence is 14 residues long.

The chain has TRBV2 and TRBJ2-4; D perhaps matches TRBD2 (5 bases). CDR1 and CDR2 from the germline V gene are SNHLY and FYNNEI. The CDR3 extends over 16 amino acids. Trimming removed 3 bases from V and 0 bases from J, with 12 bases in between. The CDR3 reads CASSDPGLLAKNIQYF. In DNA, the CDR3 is TGTGCCAGCAGTGACCCCGGACTGCTAGCCAAAAACATTCAGTACTTC.

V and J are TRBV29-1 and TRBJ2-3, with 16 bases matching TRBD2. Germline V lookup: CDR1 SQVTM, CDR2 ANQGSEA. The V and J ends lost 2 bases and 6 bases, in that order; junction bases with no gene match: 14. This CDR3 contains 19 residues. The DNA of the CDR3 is TGCAGCGTTGAACGAATCCCGGGACTAGCGGGGGGGCTGCTCGATACGCAGTATTTT. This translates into CSVERIPGLAGGLLDTQYF.

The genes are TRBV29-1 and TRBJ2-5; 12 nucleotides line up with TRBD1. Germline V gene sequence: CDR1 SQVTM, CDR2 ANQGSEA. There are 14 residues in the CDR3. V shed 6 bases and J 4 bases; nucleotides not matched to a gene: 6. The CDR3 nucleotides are TGCAGCGTAGGGACAGGGGGCAATCGAGAGACCCAGTACTTC. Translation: CSVGTGGNRETQYF.

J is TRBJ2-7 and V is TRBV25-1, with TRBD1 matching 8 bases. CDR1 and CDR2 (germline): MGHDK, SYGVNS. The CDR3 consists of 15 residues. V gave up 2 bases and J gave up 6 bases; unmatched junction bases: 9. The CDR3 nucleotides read TGTGCCAGCAGTGAAAAGGGCAGGGGGCTAGGCGAGCAGTACTTC. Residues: CASSEKGRGLGEQYF.

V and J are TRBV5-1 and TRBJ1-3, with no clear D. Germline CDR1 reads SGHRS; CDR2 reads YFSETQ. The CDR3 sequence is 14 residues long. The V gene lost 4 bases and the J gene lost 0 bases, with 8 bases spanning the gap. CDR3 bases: TGCGCCAGCAGCCGGGAGGGCTCTGGAAACACCATATATTTT. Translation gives CASSREGSGNTIYF.